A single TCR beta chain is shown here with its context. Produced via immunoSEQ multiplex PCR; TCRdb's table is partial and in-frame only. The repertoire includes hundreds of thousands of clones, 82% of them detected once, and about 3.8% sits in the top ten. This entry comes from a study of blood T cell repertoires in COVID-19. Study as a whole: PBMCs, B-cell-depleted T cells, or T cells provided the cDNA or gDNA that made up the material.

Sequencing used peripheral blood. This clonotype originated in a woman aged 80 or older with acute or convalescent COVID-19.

The CDR3 protein is CATSRGGDQETQYF. The CDR3 DNA follows: TGTGCCACCAGCCGAGGGGGGGACCAAGAGACCCAGTACTTC. This chain joins TRBV24-1 and TRBJ2-5, with D maybe TRBD2 (7 bases). The CDR3 totals 14 residues. Per germline, CDR1 KGHDR and CDR2 SFDVKD. V dropped 7 bases and J dropped 0 bases, with 11 bases sitting between them.